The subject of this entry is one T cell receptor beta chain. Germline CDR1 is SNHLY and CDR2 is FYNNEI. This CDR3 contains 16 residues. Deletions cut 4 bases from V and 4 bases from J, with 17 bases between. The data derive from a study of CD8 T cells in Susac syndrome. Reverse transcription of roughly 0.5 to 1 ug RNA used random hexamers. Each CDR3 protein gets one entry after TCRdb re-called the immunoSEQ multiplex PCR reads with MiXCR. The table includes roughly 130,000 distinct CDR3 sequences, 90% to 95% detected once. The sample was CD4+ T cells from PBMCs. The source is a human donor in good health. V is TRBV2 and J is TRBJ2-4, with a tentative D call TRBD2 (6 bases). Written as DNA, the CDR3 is TGTGCCAGCAGTGGGTCTTTGGGACTCCAAAAAAACATTCAGTACTTC. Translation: CASSGSLGLQKNIQYF.